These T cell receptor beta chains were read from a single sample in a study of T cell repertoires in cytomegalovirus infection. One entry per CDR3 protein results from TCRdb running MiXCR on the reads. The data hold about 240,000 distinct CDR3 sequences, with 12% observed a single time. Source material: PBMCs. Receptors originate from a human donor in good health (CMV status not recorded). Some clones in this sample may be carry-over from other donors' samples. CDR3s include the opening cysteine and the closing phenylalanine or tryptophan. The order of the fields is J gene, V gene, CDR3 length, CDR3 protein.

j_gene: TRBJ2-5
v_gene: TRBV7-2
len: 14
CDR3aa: CASSSGTSAETQYF

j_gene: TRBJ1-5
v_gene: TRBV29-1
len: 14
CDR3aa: CSVSGGGGNQPQHF

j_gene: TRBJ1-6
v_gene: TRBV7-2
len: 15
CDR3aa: CASSVREGGNSPLHF

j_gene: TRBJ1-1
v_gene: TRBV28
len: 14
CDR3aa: CASSNSPRGAPAFF

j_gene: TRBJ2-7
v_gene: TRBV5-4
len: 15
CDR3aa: CASSRAEGARDEQYF

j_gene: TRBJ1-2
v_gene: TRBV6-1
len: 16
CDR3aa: CASSEWGQGVNYGYTF

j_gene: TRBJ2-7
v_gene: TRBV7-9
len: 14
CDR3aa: CASSFGGQVYEQYF

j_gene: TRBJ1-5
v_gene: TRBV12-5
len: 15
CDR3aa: CASGLGANSNQPQHF

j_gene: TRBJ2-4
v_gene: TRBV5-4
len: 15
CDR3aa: CASSRPQGEENIQYF

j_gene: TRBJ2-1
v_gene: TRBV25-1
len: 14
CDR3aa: CASSGQRGYNEQFF

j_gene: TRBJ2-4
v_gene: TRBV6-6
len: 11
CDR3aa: CWRGDKNIQYF

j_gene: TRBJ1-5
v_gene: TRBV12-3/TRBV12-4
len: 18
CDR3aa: CASSWGQGGRYSNQPQHF

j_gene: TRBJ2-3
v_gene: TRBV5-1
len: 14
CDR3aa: CASSLEVTTDTQYF

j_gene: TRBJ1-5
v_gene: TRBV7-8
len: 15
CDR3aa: CASSLVGTVNQPQHF

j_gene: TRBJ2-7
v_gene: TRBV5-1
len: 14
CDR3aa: CASSTGDRASEQYF

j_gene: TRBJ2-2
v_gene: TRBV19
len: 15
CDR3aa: CASSPGTSGSGELFF

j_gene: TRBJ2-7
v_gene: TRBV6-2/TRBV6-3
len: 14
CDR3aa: CASRDGQLVYEQYF

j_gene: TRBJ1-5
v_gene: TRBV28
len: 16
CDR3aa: CASSLSTGDINQPQHF

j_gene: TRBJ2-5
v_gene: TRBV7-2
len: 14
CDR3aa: CASSARGPQETQYF

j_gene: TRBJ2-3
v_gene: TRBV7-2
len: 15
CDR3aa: CASSHPRGSTDTQYF

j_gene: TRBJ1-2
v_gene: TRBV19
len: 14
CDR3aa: CASSREGVDYGYTF

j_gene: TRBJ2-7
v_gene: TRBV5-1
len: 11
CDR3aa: CASSNSGEQYF

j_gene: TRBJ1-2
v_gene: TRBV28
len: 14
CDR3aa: CASSTPQLRYGYTF

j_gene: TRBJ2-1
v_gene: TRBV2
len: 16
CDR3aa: CASSAPGTLGYNEQFF

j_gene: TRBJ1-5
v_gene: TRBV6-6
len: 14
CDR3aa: CASSYRHSNQPQHF

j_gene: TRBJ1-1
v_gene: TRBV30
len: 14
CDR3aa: CAWSRLRGATEAFF

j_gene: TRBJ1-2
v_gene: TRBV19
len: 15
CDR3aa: CASSSVGLLGYGYTF

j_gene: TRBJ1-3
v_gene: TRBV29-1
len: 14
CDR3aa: CSVGLGSSGNTIYF

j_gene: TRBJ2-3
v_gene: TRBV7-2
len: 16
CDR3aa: CASSLVGSQSTDTQYF

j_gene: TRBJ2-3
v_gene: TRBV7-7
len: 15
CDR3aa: CASSQFGRGVDTQYF

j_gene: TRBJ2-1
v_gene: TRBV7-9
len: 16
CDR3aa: CASSPRVRDRAGEQFF

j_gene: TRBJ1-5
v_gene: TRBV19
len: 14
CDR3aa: CASSIRARNQPQHF

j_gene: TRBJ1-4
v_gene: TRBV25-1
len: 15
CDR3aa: CASSAQGLVDEKLFF

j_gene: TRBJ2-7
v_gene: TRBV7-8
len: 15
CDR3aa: CASSLAGKGSYEQYF

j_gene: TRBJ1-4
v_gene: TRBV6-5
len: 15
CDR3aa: CASSYSWGRPEKLFF